This TCR beta chain was sequenced in a study of blood T cell repertoires in COVID-19. This clone has just one count. Per the germline V gene, CDR1 is SNHLY and CDR2 is FYNNEI. The CDR3 is 16 residues long. After removal of 6 bases from V and 5 bases from J, the junction contained 13 bases not matched to a gene. Produced via immunoSEQ multiplex PCR; TCRdb's table is partial and in-frame only. The table has around 290,000 clones, nearly 90% seen once; the top ten hold around 1%. This receptor was identified in a young woman who had recovered from COVID-19. Sequencing input: PBMCs or T cells enriched from blood (not recorded which). The rearrangement joins TRBV2 to TRBJ1-1; 9 positions agree with TRBD1. DNA of the CDR3: TGTGCCAGCAGCGCCCAGACAGGGGGGTCCGTGACTGAAGCTTTCTTT. This gives the protein CASSAQTGGSVTEAFF.